This T cell receptor beta chain was captured by sequencing in a study of cytomegalovirus exposure and HLA in healthy donors. Study results and caveats: In most subjects, TCR beta sequences reportedly gave accurate predictions of HLA-A and HLA-B alleles. Per a later analysis, HLA-associated TCR beta chains showed more clonal expansion than other, equally common TCR beta chains.

With V trimmed by 3 bases and J by 2 bases, 1 base remained unmatched. The CDR3 runs to 15 residues. Germline assignment: CDR1 SGDLS and CDR2 YYNGEE. On this clone itself: Its target is not known.

The primer mix had 60 Vbeta and 13 Jbeta primers. Generated by immunoSEQ multiplex PCR, the TCRdb table keeps only in-frame clones and is missing some. In the table there are about 100,000 clones, around 74% of which are singletons. The receptor comes from a middle-aged woman in good health and CMV-seronegative. V usage is TRBV9 and J usage is TRBJ2-7; 14 nucleotides agree with TRBD2. The sequencing input was PBMCs. The CDR3 spells CASSGGLAGAYEQYF. CDR3 in DNA: TGTGCCAGCAGCGGGGGACTAGCGGGGGCCTACGAGCAGTACTTC. Combining the CDR3 with reference TRBV9 and TRBJ2-7 gives the whole variable domain DSGVTQTPKHLITATGQRVTLRCSPRSGDLSVYWYQQSLDQGLQFLIQYYNGEERAKGNILERFSAQQFPDLHSELNLSSLELGDSALYFCASSGGLAGAYEQYFGPGTRLTVT.